These T cell receptor beta chains were read from a single sample in a study of regulatory T cells in long-lasting Graves disease. TCRdb fed the multiplex PCR reads into MiXCR, producing one record per CDR3 protein. Of 400,000 to 450,000 distinct CDR3 sequences listed, around 17% are singletons. These data were likewise used in another study, on T cells in Graves' hyperthyroidism and ophthalmopathy.

Sample: peripheral blood mononuclear cells (PBMCs), taken at new diagnosis, from a patient treated with antithyroid drugs. The receptors were gathered from a woman in her thirties with Graves disease. The CDR3 runs from the conserved cysteine through the conserved F or W. D genes are given only for firm matches. Clone size is stated in some rows and not others, as once, few, many or a class when expanded.

CDR3 DNA: TGTGCCAGCAGCCGCGGACTAGCGGGACTGGATGAGCAGTTCTTC
CDR3 protein: CASSRGLAGLDEQFF
J gene: TRBJ2-1
CDR3 length: 15
D gene: TRBD2
V gene: TRBV7-2
clone size: many

CDR3 DNA: TGTGCCAGCAGCTTAGTTTATCGTGAAAAACTGTTTTTT
CDR3 protein: CASSLVYREKLFF
J gene: TRBJ1-4
CDR3 length: 13
D gene: NA
V gene: TRBV7-2
clone size: NA

CDR3 DNA: TGTGCCAGCAGCAAACAGGGGGCGTTCTCTGGGGCCAACGTCCTGACTTTC
CDR3 protein: CASSKQGAFSGANVLTF
J gene: TRBJ2-6
CDR3 length: 17
D gene: TRBD1
V gene: TRBV7-9
clone size: NA

CDR3 DNA: TGCAGTGCTAGAGATCGGGTGACTAGCGGGACCGGGGAGCTGTTTTTT
CDR3 protein: CSARDRVTSGTGELFF
J gene: TRBJ2-2
CDR3 length: 16
D gene: TRBD2
V gene: TRBV20-1
clone size: NA

CDR3 DNA: TGTGCCAGCAGCCCCGGGACTAGCGGGAGAGGGTCTGGGGCCAACGTCCTGACTTTC
CDR3 protein: CASSPGTSGRGSGANVLTF
J gene: TRBJ2-6
CDR3 length: 19
D gene: TRBD2
V gene: TRBV7-3
clone size: few

CDR3 DNA: TGTGCCAGCCGCTCTTTGGACAGGTCCCAAGAGACCCAGTACTTC
CDR3 protein: CASRSLDRSQETQYF
J gene: TRBJ2-5
CDR3 length: 15
D gene: TRBD1
V gene: TRBV27
clone size: many

CDR3 DNA: TGTGCCAGCAGCAATTCTAGAGGCGATACGCAGTATTTT
CDR3 protein: CASSNSRGDTQYF
J gene: TRBJ2-3
CDR3 length: 13
D gene: NA
V gene: TRBV11-2
clone size: many

CDR3 DNA: TGCAGTGCTAGAGATGGTCGAAGGGACGCAGAGCCTTACAATGAGCACTTCTTC
CDR3 protein: CSARDGRRDAEPYNEHFF
J gene: TRBJ2-1
CDR3 length: 18
D gene: NA
V gene: TRBV20-1
clone size: NA

CDR3 DNA: TGTGCCAGCAGTCAAAGGGCGGGTAACGGCTACACCTTC
CDR3 protein: CASSQRAGNGYTF
J gene: TRBJ1-2
CDR3 length: 13
D gene: NA
V gene: TRBV28
clone size: many

CDR3 DNA: TGTGCCAACAAGATCGGGGGCCTCAATGAGCAGTTCTTC
CDR3 protein: CANKIGGLNEQFF
J gene: TRBJ2-1
CDR3 length: 13
D gene: NA
V gene: TRBV2
clone size: many

CDR3 DNA: TGTGCCATCAGTGAGTCCCGGGAGGAAAATGAAGCTTTCTTT
CDR3 protein: CAISESREENEAFF
J gene: TRBJ1-1
CDR3 length: 14
D gene: NA
V gene: TRBV10-3
clone size: NA

CDR3 DNA: TGCAGTGCTCCCGGGACTAGGGTCACCGGGGAGCTGTTTTTT
CDR3 protein: CSAPGTRVTGELFF
J gene: TRBJ2-2
CDR3 length: 14
D gene: TRBD2
V gene: TRBV20-1
clone size: many

CDR3 DNA: TGCAGCGTTAGGGGGGGGCCTAGCGGTTACAATGAGCAGTTCTTC
CDR3 protein: CSVRGGPSGYNEQFF
J gene: TRBJ2-1
CDR3 length: 15
D gene: NA
V gene: TRBV29-1
clone size: few

CDR3 DNA: TGTGCCAGCAAGGGACAGGGGGATAATTCACCCCTCCACTTT
CDR3 protein: CASKGQGDNSPLHF
J gene: TRBJ1-6
CDR3 length: 14
D gene: TRBD1
V gene: TRBV2
clone size: many

CDR3 DNA: TGTGCCAGCAGCTCAGAGGTCAAAGACTACACCTTC
CDR3 protein: CASSSEVKDYTF
J gene: TRBJ1-2
CDR3 length: 12
D gene: NA
V gene: TRBV7-2
clone size: NA

CDR3 DNA: TGTGCCAGCAGCTTAGTTGCTATCCACTACGAGCAGTACTTC
CDR3 protein: CASSLVAIHYEQYF
J gene: TRBJ2-7
CDR3 length: 14
D gene: NA
V gene: TRBV11-2
clone size: many

CDR3 DNA: TGTGCCAGCAGTTTCGGACAGGGCGGAGGGAACGAGCAGTACTTC
CDR3 protein: CASSFGQGGGNEQYF
J gene: TRBJ2-7
CDR3 length: 15
D gene: TRBD1
V gene: TRBV27
clone size: few

CDR3 DNA: TGTGCCATCAGTGAAGTAAGGGACCAACAAGAGACCCAGTACTTC
CDR3 protein: CAISEVRDQQETQYF
J gene: TRBJ2-5
CDR3 length: 15
D gene: NA
V gene: TRBV10-3
clone size: NA

CDR3 DNA: TGTGCCTGGAGTGGGCAGGGGGTTTACAATGAGCAGTTCTTC
CDR3 protein: CAWSGQGVYNEQFF
J gene: TRBJ2-1
CDR3 length: 14
D gene: TRBD1
V gene: TRBV30
clone size: many

CDR3 DNA: TGCGCCAGCAGCTTGGAGGGGGGGACGCGGAGCGAGCAGTACTTC
CDR3 protein: CASSLEGGTRSEQYF
J gene: TRBJ2-7
CDR3 length: 15
D gene: NA
V gene: TRBV5-1
clone size: few

CDR3 DNA: TGTGCCAGCAGTTTTCGGGGCTCCTACAGTGAGCAGTTCTTC
CDR3 protein: CASSFRGSYSEQFF
J gene: TRBJ2-1
CDR3 length: 14
D gene: NA
V gene: TRBV27
clone size: NA

CDR3 DNA: TGTGCCAGCAGGGGGGGGGGGACAGGGCCTAGCAATGAGCAGTTCTTC
CDR3 protein: CASRGGGTGPSNEQFF
J gene: TRBJ2-1
CDR3 length: 16
D gene: TRBD1
V gene: TRBV12-3/TRBV12-4
clone size: NA

CDR3 DNA: TGTGCCAGCAGCTCCCAGGGGTATGACTACACCTTC
CDR3 protein: CASSSQGYDYTF
J gene: TRBJ1-2
CDR3 length: 12
D gene: NA
V gene: TRBV7-2
clone size: NA

CDR3 DNA: TGTGCCAGCAGCCCCAGTTTGACGCGGGAGCTCTACGAGCAGTACTTC
CDR3 protein: CASSPSLTRELYEQYF
J gene: TRBJ2-7
CDR3 length: 16
D gene: TRBD2
V gene: TRBV13
clone size: many

CDR3 DNA: TGCAGTGCGGGTAGAGGGTCCTCCTACAATGAGCAGTTCTTC
CDR3 protein: CSAGRGSSYNEQFF
J gene: TRBJ2-1
CDR3 length: 14
D gene: NA
V gene: TRBV20-1
clone size: many

CDR3 DNA: TGTGCCAGCAGGGCAACCCGAATGAACACTGAAGCTTTCTTT
CDR3 protein: CASRATRMNTEAFF
J gene: TRBJ1-1
CDR3 length: 14
D gene: NA
V gene: TRBV12-3/TRBV12-4
clone size: many

CDR3 DNA: TGTGCCAGCAGAGGGACCAACAATGAGCAGTTCTTC
CDR3 protein: CASRGTNNEQFF
J gene: TRBJ2-1
CDR3 length: 12
D gene: NA
V gene: TRBV12-3/TRBV12-4
clone size: few

CDR3 DNA: TGTGCCAGCATGGGACAGTACTCTGGAAACACCATATATTTT
CDR3 protein: CASMGQYSGNTIYF
J gene: TRBJ1-3
CDR3 length: 14
D gene: TRBD1
V gene: TRBV6-5
clone size: NA